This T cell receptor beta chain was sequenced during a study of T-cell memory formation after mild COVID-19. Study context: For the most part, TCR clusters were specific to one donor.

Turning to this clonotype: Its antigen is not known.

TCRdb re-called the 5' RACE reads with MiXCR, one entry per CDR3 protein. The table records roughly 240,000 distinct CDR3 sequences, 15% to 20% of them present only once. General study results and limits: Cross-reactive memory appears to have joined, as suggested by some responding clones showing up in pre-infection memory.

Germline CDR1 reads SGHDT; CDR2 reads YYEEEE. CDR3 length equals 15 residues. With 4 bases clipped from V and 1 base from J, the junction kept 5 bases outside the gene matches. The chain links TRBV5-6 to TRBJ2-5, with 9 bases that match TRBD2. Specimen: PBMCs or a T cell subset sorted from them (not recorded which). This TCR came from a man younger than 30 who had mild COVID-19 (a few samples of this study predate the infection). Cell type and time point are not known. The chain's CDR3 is CASSPLGLAQETQYF. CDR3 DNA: TGTGCCAGCAGCCCCCTGGGACTAGCCCAAGAGACCCAGTACTTC.